This section outlines one TCR beta chain sequence together with its context. The antigen is undetermined. This specimen comes from a study of T cell responses to AZD1222 COVID-19 vaccine. Study results and caveats: Seropositive at baseline were only a handful of AZD1222 recipients. Vaccine-related CD4 TCRs covered spike, predominating at 160-218 and 743-854. The donor group comprised mostly white British people and more females; the analysis possibly underestimated clonal diversity.

Second doses at about 4 or about 12 weeks were pooled. Generated by immunoSEQ multiplex PCR, the TCRdb table keeps only in-frame clones and is missing some. The table includes 150,000 to 200,000 clones, around 88% detected once. This CDR3 is 13 amino acids long. Germline loops: CDR1 MNHEY, CDR2 SMNVEV (reference sequence). J was trimmed by 2 bases and V by 6 bases; bases with no gene match: 1. Sequenced here: peripheral blood, sampled 28 days after the second AZD1222 dose. The receptor was isolated from an adult who received the AZD1222 COVID-19 vaccine. The chain links TRBV27 to TRBJ2-7, with 10 bases identical to TRBD1. The CDR3: CASSDRGPYEQYF. The CDR3, as DNA: TGTGCCAGCAGCGACAGGGGGCCCTACGAGCAGTACTTC.